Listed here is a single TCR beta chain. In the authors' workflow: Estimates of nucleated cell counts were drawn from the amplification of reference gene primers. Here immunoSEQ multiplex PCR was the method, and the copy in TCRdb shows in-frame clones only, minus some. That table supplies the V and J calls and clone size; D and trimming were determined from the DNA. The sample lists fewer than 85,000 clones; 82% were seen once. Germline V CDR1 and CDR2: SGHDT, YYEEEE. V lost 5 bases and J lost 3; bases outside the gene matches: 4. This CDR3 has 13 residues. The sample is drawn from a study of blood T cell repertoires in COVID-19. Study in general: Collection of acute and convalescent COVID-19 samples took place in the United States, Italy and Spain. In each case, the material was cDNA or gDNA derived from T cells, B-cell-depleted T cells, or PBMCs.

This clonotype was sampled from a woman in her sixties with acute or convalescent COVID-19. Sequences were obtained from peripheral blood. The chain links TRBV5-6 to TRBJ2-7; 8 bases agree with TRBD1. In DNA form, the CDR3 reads TGTGCCAGCAGTCCAGGGGGCTTCTACGAGCAGTACTTC. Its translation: CASSPGGFYEQYF.